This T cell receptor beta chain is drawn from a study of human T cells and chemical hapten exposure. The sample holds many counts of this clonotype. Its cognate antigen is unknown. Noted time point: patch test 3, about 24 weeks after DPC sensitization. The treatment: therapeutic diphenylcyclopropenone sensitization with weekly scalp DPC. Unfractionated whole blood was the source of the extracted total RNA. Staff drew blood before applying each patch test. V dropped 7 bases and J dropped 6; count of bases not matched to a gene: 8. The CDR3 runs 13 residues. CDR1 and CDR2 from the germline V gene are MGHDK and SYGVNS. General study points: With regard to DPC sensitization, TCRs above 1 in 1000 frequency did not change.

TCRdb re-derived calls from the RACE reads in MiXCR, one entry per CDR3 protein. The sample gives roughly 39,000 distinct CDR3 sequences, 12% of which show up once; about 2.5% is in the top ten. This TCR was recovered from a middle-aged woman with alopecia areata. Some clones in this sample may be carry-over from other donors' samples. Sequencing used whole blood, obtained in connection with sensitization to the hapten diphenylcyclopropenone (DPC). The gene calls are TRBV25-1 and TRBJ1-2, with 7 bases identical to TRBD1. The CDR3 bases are TGTGCCAGCAAATTTAGCGGGACAGATGGCTACACCTTC. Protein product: CASKFSGTDGYTF.